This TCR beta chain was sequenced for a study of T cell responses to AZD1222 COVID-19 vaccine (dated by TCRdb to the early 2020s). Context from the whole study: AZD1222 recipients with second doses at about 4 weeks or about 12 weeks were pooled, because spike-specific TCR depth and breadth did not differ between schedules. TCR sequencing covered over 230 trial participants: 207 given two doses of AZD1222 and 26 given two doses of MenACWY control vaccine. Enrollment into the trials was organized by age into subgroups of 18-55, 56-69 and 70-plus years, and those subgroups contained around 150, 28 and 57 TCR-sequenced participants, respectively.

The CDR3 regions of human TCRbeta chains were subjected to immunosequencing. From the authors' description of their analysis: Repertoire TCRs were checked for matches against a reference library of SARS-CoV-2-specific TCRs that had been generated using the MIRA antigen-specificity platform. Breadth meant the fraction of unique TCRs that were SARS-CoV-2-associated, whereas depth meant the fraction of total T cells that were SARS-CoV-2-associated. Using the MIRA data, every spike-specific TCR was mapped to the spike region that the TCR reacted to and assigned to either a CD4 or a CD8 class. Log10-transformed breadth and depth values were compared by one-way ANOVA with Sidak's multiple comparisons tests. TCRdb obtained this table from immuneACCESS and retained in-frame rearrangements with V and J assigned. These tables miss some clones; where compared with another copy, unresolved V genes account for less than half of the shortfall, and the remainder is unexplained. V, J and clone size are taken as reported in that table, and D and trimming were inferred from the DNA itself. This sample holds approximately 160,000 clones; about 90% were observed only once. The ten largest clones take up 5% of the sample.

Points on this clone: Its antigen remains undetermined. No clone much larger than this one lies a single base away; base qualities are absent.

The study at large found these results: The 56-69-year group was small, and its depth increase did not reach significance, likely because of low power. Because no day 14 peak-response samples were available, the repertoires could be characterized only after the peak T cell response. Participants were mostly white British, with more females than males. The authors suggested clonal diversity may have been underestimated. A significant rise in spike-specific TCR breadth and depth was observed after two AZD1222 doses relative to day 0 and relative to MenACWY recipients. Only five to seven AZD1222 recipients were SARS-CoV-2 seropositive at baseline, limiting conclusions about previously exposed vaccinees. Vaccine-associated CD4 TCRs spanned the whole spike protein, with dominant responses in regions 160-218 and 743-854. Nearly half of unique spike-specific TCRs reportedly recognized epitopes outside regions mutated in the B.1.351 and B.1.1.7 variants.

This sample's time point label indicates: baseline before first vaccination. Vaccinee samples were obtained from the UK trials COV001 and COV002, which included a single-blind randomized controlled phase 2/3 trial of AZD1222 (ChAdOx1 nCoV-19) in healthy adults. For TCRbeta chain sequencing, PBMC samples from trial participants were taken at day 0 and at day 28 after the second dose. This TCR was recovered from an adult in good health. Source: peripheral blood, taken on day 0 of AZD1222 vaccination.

The CDR3 reads CASSLNAPQTTDTQYF. The DNA sequence follows: TGTGCCAGCAGCTTAAACGCCCCCCAGACCACAGATACGCAGTATTTT. The chain couples TRBV7-2 to TRBJ2-3; the D segment cannot be called with confidence. As encoded in the germline V gene, CDR1 is SGHTA while CDR2 is FQGNSA. V gives up 2 bases and J gives up 2 bases, and the segment between their germline ends measures 14 bases. There are 16 amino acids in the CDR3, from cysteine to phenylalanine inclusive. The only DNA kept is the CDR3, 48 bases in frame from the first base. With all but the CDR3 taken from the reference TRBV7-2 and TRBJ2-3 genes, the full variable domain is: GAGVSQSPSNKVTEKGKDVELRCDPISGHTALYWYRQSLGQGLEFLIYFQGNSAPDKSGLPSDRFSAERTGGSVSTLTIQRTQQEDSAVYLCASSLNAPQTTDTQYFGPGTRLTVL.